The 8 T cell receptor beta chains below were found in one sample sequenced in a study of beta chain features in type 1 diabetes. Investigators reverse transcribed all isolated RNA, so they sequenced expressed TCRB transcripts. Method: immunoSEQ multiplex PCR; TCRdb's copy keeps in-frame clones and lacks some. The sample holds 300,000 to 450,000 clones, roughly a fifth seen once. Sequenced: naive CD4+ T cells from blood. These receptors all stem from a young woman in good health.

The chain uses TRBV5-1 and TRBJ1-5; possibly TRBD1 for D (5 bases). The CDR3 covers 14 residues. Deletions cut 4 bases from V and 4 bases from J, with 12 bases between. Germline CDR1 SGHRS, CDR2 YFSETQ. The CDR3 DNA follows: TGCGCCAGCAGCGCCGACAGTGGGAATCAGCCCCAGCATTTT. It is translated as CASSADSGNQPQHF.

The chain uses TRBV9 and TRBJ2-5; possibly TRBD2 for D (6 bases). V lost 3 bases and J lost 2, with 14 bases in between. The CDR3 spans 15 residues. Germline loops: CDR1 SGDLS, CDR2 YYNGEE. CDR3 region: CASSGDGRTQETQYF. CDR3 DNA sequence: TGTGCCAGCAGCGGAGACGGGAGAACTCAAGAGACCCAGTACTTC. Variable domain in full (rest from reference TRBV9 and TRBJ2-5): DSGVTQTPKHLITATGQRVTLRCSPRSGDLSVYWYQQSLDQGLQFLIQYYNGEERAKGNILERFSAQQFPDLHSELNLSSLELGDSALYFCASSGDGRTQETQYFGPGTRLLVL.

This clone has a handful of counts. The V and J genes are TRBV7-2 and TRBJ2-7; D is uncertain. The CDR3 totals 15 residues. V lost 5 bases, J lost 0 bases, and 14 bases lay in between. Germline CDR1 is SGHTA and CDR2 is FQGNSA. The CDR3 is CASSLPPGSSYEQYF. In DNA form, the CDR3 reads TGTGCCAGCAGCCTTCCTCCCGGGTCCTCCTACGAGCAGTACTTC.

This clone showed up just a few times. The chain employs TRBV10-3 and TRBJ2-2; 9 nucleotides align to TRBD2. Germline-derived CDR1 and CDR2 are ENHRY and SYGVKD. The CDR3 runs to 14 residues. After removal of 6 bases from V and 7 bases from J, the junction contained 6 bases not matched to a gene. The CDR3: CAIRGLAAHGELFF. The CDR3 DNA follows: TGTGCCATCAGGGGACTAGCAGCCCACGGGGAGCTGTTTTTT.

The V call is TRBV18, the J call TRBJ2-1, with TRBD2 matching over 12 bases. Losses at the gene ends were 1 base for V and 0 bases for J; bases not matched to a gene: 7. Germline V gene lookup returns CDR1 KGHSH and CDR2 LQKENI. The CDR3 has 19 residues. CDR3 bases: TGTGCCAGCTCACCACAGCTAGCGGGGGGGCCCAGCTCCTACAATGAGCAGTTCTTC. Translating gives CASSPQLAGGPSSYNEQFF.

There are a few counts of this clone. This chain joins TRBV5-1 and TRBJ1-1, with 7 bases identical to TRBD1. The CDR3 consists of 16 residues. Germline V gene sequence: CDR1 SGHRS, CDR2 YFSETQ. Unmatched junction bases numbered 9, after V lost 0 bases and J lost 4 bases. The DNA for the CDR3 is TGCGCCAGCAGCTTGGACAGGGGCCCCGCCGGCACTGAAGCTTTCTTT. Encoded protein: CASSLDRGPAGTEAFF.

This clone was detected a few times. V is TRBV10-3 and J is TRBJ1-6; D remains unclear. Germline V gives CDR1 ENHRY, CDR2 SYGVKD. Trimming pared 10 bases from V and 7 bases from J, leaving 11 bases between. This CDR3 is built from 12 residues. The CDR3 spells CATQDGNSPLHF. As DNA, the CDR3 is TGTGCCACCCAAGACGGGAATTCACCCCTCCACTTT.

This clone was seen a few times. The chain employs TRBV30 and TRBJ2-7; 7 bases line up with TRBD1. Germline V gives CDR1 GTSNPN, CDR2 SVGIG (reference sequence). Germline trimming cut 0 bases from V and 4 bases from J; bases unmatched to any gene: 12. This CDR3 comprises 16 residues. CDR3 in DNA: TGTGCCTGGAGTGTATATCCCGCAGGGGGTATGTACGAGCAGTACTTC. Its translation is CAWSVYPAGGMYEQYF.